The rows below give T cell receptor beta chains drawn from one sample of a study of molecular identifiers for immune sequencing clone quantification. In TCRdb, the PCR reads were re-called with MiXCR into one record per CDR3 protein. This table holds some 100,000 distinct CDR3 sequences, around 19% found once. Sequenced: naive CD8+ T cells from blood, with Jurkat cell RNA spiked in. Receptor source: a human donor in good health. Some libraries in this study had Jurkat cell RNA spiked in. Each CDR3 is given with its conserved first and last residue. The D gene is left open where the match is weak. The listing skips clone size in some rows; elsewhere it reads once, few, many or a size class.

CDR3nt	CDR3aa	d_gene	v_gene	abundance	j_gene
TGTGCCAGCAGTTACGACAGCCCCGGGGCCTATAGCAATCAGCCCCAGCATTTT	CASSYDSPGAYSNQPQHF	.	TRBV6-6	many	TRBJ1-5
TGTGCCAGCAGCCTATTGACGGTAGGGAACCAAGAGACCCAGTACTTC	CASSLLTVGNQETQYF	.	TRBV3-1	many	TRBJ2-5
TGCGCCAGCAGCCAAGATATCCAGACAGGGCATGGCTACACCTTC	CASSQDIQTGHGYTF	TRBD1	TRBV4-3	many	TRBJ1-2
TGTGCCAGCAGGAGGCCGGGGGTCGGGGACCGGGGAGGGACCTTACCCTACGAGCAGTACTTC	CASRRPGVGDRGGTLPYEQYF	TRBD2	TRBV6-1	.	TRBJ2-7
TGCGCCAGCAGCCTCACGGGACTGCGTGCCTACAATGAGCAGTTCTTC	CASSLTGLRAYNEQFF	.	TRBV4-1	many	TRBJ2-1
TGTGCCAGCACCCTTACTGTCGCCGGGGAGCTGTTTTTT	CASTLTVAGELFF	.	TRBV6-2/TRBV6-3	few	TRBJ2-2
TGTGCCAGCAGCTTAGTCTCGGTTGACGAGCAGTACTTC	CASSLVSVDEQYF	.	TRBV11-2	few	TRBJ2-7
TGTGCCAGCAGTTACAGTGGGGCAGGGGGAACCACCGGGGAGCTGTTTTTT	CASSYSGAGGTTGELFF	TRBD1	TRBV6-5	many	TRBJ2-2
TGTGCCAGCAGCTGGAACTACAATGAGCAGTTCTTC	CASSWNYNEQFF	.	TRBV5-4	.	TRBJ2-1
TGCAGCGTTGGGTCGGCAGGGGGCGACGAGACAGATACGCAGTATTTT	CSVGSAGGDETDTQYF	TRBD1	TRBV29-1	many	TRBJ2-3
TGTGCCAGCAGCCGACAGTTACCCTATGACGAGCAGTACTTC	CASSRQLPYDEQYF	.	TRBV5-6	many	TRBJ2-7
TGTGCCAGCAGCTTTAGCGGGACCTTAAAAGAGACCCAGTACTTC	CASSFSGTLKETQYF	TRBD2	TRBV27	.	TRBJ2-5
TGTGCCAGCAGCCACGTTAACGTCGGGGCACCTGGTTCCTACGAGCAGTACTTC	CASSHVNVGAPGSYEQYF	.	TRBV5-4	many	TRBJ2-7
TGTGCCAGCAGCTTTAGACTGAGCAATCAGCCCCAGCATTTT	CASSFRLSNQPQHF	.	TRBV5-6	many	TRBJ1-5
TGCAGTGCAAGAATCGAACTAGCGGGAGGAAGCGGCACAGATACGCAGTATTTT	CSARIELAGGSGTDTQYF	TRBD2	TRBV20-1	many	TRBJ2-3
TGCAGTGCTCGGGCGGGCGACACTGAAGCTTTCTTT	CSARAGDTEAFF	.	TRBV20-1	many	TRBJ1-1
TGTGCCACCAGCAGAGATCGTGGGCAGGGATCTGAAGCTTTCTTT	CATSRDRGQGSEAFF	.	TRBV15	many	TRBJ1-1
TGTGCCAGCAGCTCTCGGAGTGAATCCAATCAGCCCCAGCATTTT	CASSSRSESNQPQHF	.	TRBV7-9	many	TRBJ1-5
TGCGCCAGCAGCCCCGTAGACAGGAACTCTGGAAACACCATATATTTT	CASSPVDRNSGNTIYF	.	TRBV4-1	many	TRBJ1-3
TGTGCCAACGGCTTCTCCATCGGGACAGGGGGCTTTAGCGCTGAAGCTTTCTTT	CANGFSIGTGGFSAEAFF	TRBD1	TRBV28	.	TRBJ1-1
TGCAGCGAAGCCGGGACCCTGAGGCCAGATACGCAGTATTTT	CSEAGTLRPDTQYF	.	TRBV29-1	many	TRBJ2-3
TGTGCCAGCAGGCGACAGAGCACCTACGAGCAGTACTTC	CASRRQSTYEQYF	.	TRBV6-5	many	TRBJ2-7